The present T cell receptor beta chain was sequenced within a study of blood T cells in healthy people across ages (dated by TCRdb to the mid-2010s). For the wider study: In model experiments, roughly one uniquely barcoded TCR beta cDNA molecule per two T cells was captured by template switching. The study measured age-related changes in TCR beta repertoire diversity using deep sequencing normalized with unique cDNA molecular identifiers. The donors were divided into four age groups: young (average around 16 years), middle-aged (around 41), aged (approximately 62) and long-lived (82). For two donors (one aged 18 to 30 and one aged 80 or older), the study analyzed two additional independent replicas of 1 million unique cDNA reads from the same blood draw. The investigation overall reported the following: There was a strong correlation between observed TCR beta diversity and the percentage of naive T cells measured by flow cytometry. Estimates of total diversity based on one million sequenced T cells were considered lower bounds and underestimates. Since profiling was done on bulk unsorted PBMCs, naive and antigen-experienced compartments could not be conclusively compared. Compared with the aged group, the long-lived group had more naive CD4+ T cells, fewer expanded clones and increased TCR diversity, suggesting age selection. Donor CMV infection status was unknown, potentially confounding age-related changes in expanded clonotypes. As age increased, observed TCR beta diversity per million T cells dropped in a roughly linear way, and a significant reduction was already evident by age roughly 36.

The roughly 39 donors, aged roughly 6 to 95 years, were systemically healthy Caucasian individuals from Russia. Each donor gave ten milliliters of peripheral blood, collected into EDTA-treated Vacutainer tubes. Ficoll-Paque density-gradient centrifugation was used to isolate PBMCs, with at least 6 million obtained per sample. Trizol reagent was used to extract total RNA from PBMCs, with at least 6 micrograms per sample. Naive CD45RAhigh/CD27high T cell percentages were measured by flow cytometry on a PBMC aliquot from every donor. This clonotype was seen ten or more times. Its antigen is unknown. No quality values exist for individual bases; no much larger clone is one base distant. The CDR3 starts with the cysteine, ends with the phenylalanine, and has 15 residues. Here the CDR3 DNA is all that survives: 45 bases in frame from base 1. Sequences SGHRS (CDR1) and YFSETQ (CDR2) are obtained from the germline V gene. V is pruned by 7 bases and J by 3 bases, leaving 8 bases of the junction without a gene match.

Library creation used 5' RACE. Sequenced on an Illumina HiSeq 2500. The second PCR ran for roughly 6 to 11 cycles and used a J-beta primer mix along with a sample-barcoded 5' primer. Each TCR beta cDNA molecule received a unique molecular identifier from a template-switch 5' adaptor carrying 12 random nucleotides. At least 2.5 million CDR3-containing paired-end reads were obtained from each sample. All of the RNA was converted into first-strand cDNA using the Mint cDNA synthesis kit, with a TRBC-specific oligonucleotide serving as the primer. Following uracil-DNA glycosylase treatment, all cDNA underwent a first 18-cycle PCR with the universal primers M1SS and BC2_uni_R. Per the original workflow: For normalization, 1 million high-quality reads were randomly selected from each sample, with every read carrying a distinct molecular identifier. Reads with shared molecular identifiers were discarded instead of being binned into consensus sequences. MiTCR, run with a Q25 quality threshold and the strictest error-elimination algorithm, handled CDR3 identification, clonotype clustering and error correction. A nonparametric unseen species model using Euler transformation provided a lower-bound estimate of total TCR beta diversity. Using fastp at Q25 and MiXCR, TCRdb reprocessed the public reads and kept productive beta chains. Each record represents a unique CDR3 protein, reported with the most common genes and DNA among its rows. TCRdb assigned the V and J calls; the authors' analysis was not used. The sample has roughly 1,100,000 distinct CDR3 sequences on record, roughly a quarter of them singletons. In total, the top ten clones hold less than 0.75% of the sample.

These data also formed part of another study, on T cells of mothers and their children. The other study reports the following: Nine systemically healthy Caucasian individuals served as donors, namely three mothers together with their six children. cDNA synthesis used all of the extracted RNA, with about 1.5 ug of RNA in each 15 ul reaction. In the second PCR, the M1S primer introduced both the sample barcodes and 2-4 random nucleotides. More than 9 million TCR beta CDR3 reads were obtained from each mother, and several million reads were obtained from each child. Thymic selection similarly shapes TCR recombination output in related and unrelated pairs, with minor effect from inherited differences. Normalized repertoire overlap was always found to be slightly, but never significantly, higher in related mother-child pairs than in unrelated mother-child pairs. Persistent microchimeric T cell clones were not detected, at a sensitivity of around 95 clones per million clonotypes. The study used deep NGS to compare TCR beta repertoires of mothers and children, seeking features distinguishing related mother-child pairs from unrelated individuals. Mothers averaged roughly 40 +/- 4 years of age and children averaged about 10 +/- 4 years. Libraries were sequenced on Illumina HiSeq 2000 with 100+100 nt paired-end reads after adapter ligation with NEBNext reagents. Mother and child libraries were prepared a month apart and sequenced in separate runs to prevent cross-contamination. Between 500,000 and 2,000,000 distinct TCR beta clonotypes were identified per donor. Naive TCR beta clonotypes were estimated from low-frequency clonotypes matched to each donor's FACS-determined naive share, without sorting.

The receptor was derived from a girl under 10 years old in good health. The specimen was blood. The chain is encoded by TRBV5-1 joined to TRBJ2-7; 12 junctional bases match TRBD2. CDR3 reads: CASHLAGGLFYEQYF. The bases read TGCGCCAGCCATCTAGCGGGAGGGCTTTTCTACGAGCAGTACTTC.